Shown below are 26 T cell receptor beta chains from a single sample sequenced in a study of cytomegalovirus exposure and HLA in healthy donors. The PCR ran on 60 Vbeta and 13 Jbeta primers. The table came from immunoSEQ multiplex PCR; TCRdb's copy has only in-frame clones and leaves some out. The sample lists 100,000 or so clones; roughly four fifths were seen once. Sequenced material: PBMCs. Receptor source: a woman between 40 and 50 years old in good health and CMV-seropositive.

As regards this clone: This likely came from a read error, as a far larger clone is one base away. The gene calls are TRBV7-9 and TRBJ2-1; 8 nucleotides match TRBD1. The germline gives CDR1 SEHNR, CDR2 FQNEAQ (reference sequence). The CDR3 sequence is 12 residues long. In DNA, the CDR3 is TGTTCCAGCAGCCTAAGGACAGGGCGGAGGTTCTTC. Its translation: CSSSLRTGRRFF.

This chain connects TRBV9 to TRBJ1-1; 9 bases fit TRBD1. This CDR3 is built from 14 residues. Germline values: CDR1 SGDLS, CDR2 YYNGEE. The trim removed 4 bases at V and 5 bases at J, leaving 6 bases unmatched. CDR3 region: CASSPRTGVTEAFF. The CDR3 DNA follows: TGTGCCAGCAGCCCCCGGACAGGGGTGACTGAAGCTTTCTTT.

This chain links TRBV4-3 with TRBJ1-5; 10 bases fit TRBD1. This CDR3 has 15 amino acids. Unmatched junction bases numbered 3, after V lost 1 base and J lost 6 bases. Germline V gene data show CDR1 as LGHNA and CDR2 as YSLEER. CDR3 in DNA: TGCGCCAGCAGCCAAGGGCGGACAGGGGGTCAGCCCCAGCATTTT. Residues: CASSQGRTGGQPQHF.

The V gene is TRBV9, the J gene TRBJ2-4; tentative D call: TRBD2 (6 bases). V lost 0 bases to trimming and J lost 8 bases, with 15 bases between them. Germline V gives CDR1 SGDLS, CDR2 YYNGEE. CDR3 length equals 15 residues. The CDR3 nucleotides are TGTGCCAGCAGCGTAGAGGGCGGTTGGAGGGACATTCAGTACTTC. Protein sequence: CASSVEGGWRDIQYF.

The J gene is TRBJ2-1, the V gene TRBV7-3; TRBD2 aligns across 8 bases. The length of the CDR3 is 18 residues. Germline V gives CDR1 SGHTA, CDR2 FQGTGA. Unmatched junction bases numbered 13, after V lost 5 bases and J lost 1 base. The CDR3 spells CASSPRRGAGGSYNEQFF. The CDR3 DNA reads TGTGCCAGCAGCCCCCGGAGGGGTGCGGGAGGATCCTACAATGAGCAGTTCTTC.

The gene calls are TRBV4-3 and TRBJ2-5; TRBD1 matches 8 bases. The DNA matches TRBJ2-7 better at its end, which makes the J call doubtful. The CDR3 loop spans 15 amino acids. Looked up from germline, CDR1 is LGHNA and CDR2 is YSLEER. Here the CDR3 reads CASSQEGTGSYEQYF. CDR3 coding DNA: TGCGCCAGCAGCCAAGAAGGGACAGGTTCCTACGAGCAGTACTTC.

The chain carries TRBV18 and TRBJ2-3; TRBD2 agrees at 10 bases. Germline-derived CDR1 and CDR2 are KGHSH and LQKENI. This CDR3 comprises 17 residues. J gave up 1 base and V 0 bases, and 4 bases lay outside the gene matches. For the CDR3, the DNA is TGTGCCAGCTCACCACCGAGCGGGAGGGTTGGCACAGATACGCAGTATTTT. Protein: CASSPPSGRVGTDTQYF.

This clone has a handful of counts. V usage is TRBV25-1 and J usage is TRBJ2-5; D ambiguous. Germline CDR1 MGHDK, CDR2 SYGVNS. V shed 2 bases and J shed 2 bases, with 6 bases lying between them. This CDR3 region has 13 residues. The CDR3 loop is CASSEQWQETQYF. The CDR3 DNA is TGTGCCAGCAGTGAACAGTGGCAAGAGACCCAGTACTTC.

This clone was seen a few times. The chain has TRBV4-1 and TRBJ1-1, with no clear D. The V end was cut by 1 base, the J end by 1 base, with 7 bases between. Germline assignment: CDR1 MGHRA and CDR2 YSYEKL. The CDR3 consists of 14 residues. Written as DNA, the CDR3 is TGCGCCAGCAGCCAAGTTAGCGAGAACACTGAAGCTTTCTTT. Amino acids: CASSQVSENTEAFF.

The chain employs TRBV16 and TRBJ1-1; D is possibly TRBD1 (5 bases). V was pared by 4 bases and J by 5 bases, with 14 bases between. The length of the CDR3 is 14 residues. Germline-derived CDR1 and CDR2 are KGHSY and FQNENV. CDR3 residues: CASSPRTGGTEAFF. The CDR3 region has the DNA TGTGCCAGCAGCCCCCGTACGGGGGGGACTGAAGCTTTCTTT.

The V and J genes are TRBV5-4 and TRBJ1-6; D gene ambiguous. Germline CDR1 and CDR2: SGHNT and YYREEE (reference sequence). V lost 4 bases to trimming and J lost 7 bases, with 12 bases between them. This CDR3 spans 14 amino acids. The CDR3 protein is CASSADLGNSPLHF. The CDR3 DNA follows: TGTGCCAGCAGCGCGGACTTAGGGAATTCACCCCTCCACTTT.

This clone appeared a few times. The chain links TRBV2 to TRBJ2-3; TRBD2 agrees at 7 bases. This CDR3 is 12 amino acids long. J was trimmed by 7 bases and V by 7 bases; bases with no gene match: 5. Germline V gene data show CDR1 as SNHLY and CDR2 as FYNNEI. The CDR3 here is CASMRERNTQYF. In DNA form, the CDR3 reads TGTGCCAGCATGCGGGAGAGGAATACGCAGTATTTT.

The chain uses TRBV6-1 and TRBJ2-7; D is unresolved. Germline CDR1 MNHNS, CDR2 SASEGT. The CDR3 totals 10 residues. Trimming stripped 8 bases from V and 4 bases from J, with 6 bases between. CDR3 in DNA: TGTGCCAGCCGCAGGTACGAGCAGTACTTC. It encodes CASRRYEQYF.

This sequence joins TRBV7-3 and TRBJ2-3; 7 bases map to TRBD2. The CDR3 is 17 amino acids. CDR1 and CDR2 (germline): SGHTA, FQGTGA. Unmatched junction bases numbered 9, after V lost 2 bases and J lost 1 base. DNA of the CDR3: TGTGCCAGCAGCTTATGGGGCGGGAGACTTGGCACAGATACGCAGTATTTT. Residues: CASSLWGGRLGTDTQYF.

This clone was seen only once. The chain links TRBV7-2 to TRBJ2-3; 8 positions match TRBD2. The CDR3 covers 17 residues. Germline loops: CDR1 SGHTA, CDR2 FQGNSA. Germline trimming cut 4 bases from V and 4 bases from J; bases unmatched to any gene: 13. For the CDR3, the DNA is TGTGCCAGCAGCTCCCGCCGGGCGGGAGGAATTGCAGATACGCAGTATTTT. It translates to CASSSRRAGGIADTQYF.

The chain couples TRBV4-3 to TRBJ2-5, with 11 bases aligning to TRBD2. The CDR3 length is 17 residues. Germline assignment: CDR1 LGHNA and CDR2 YSLEER. V lost 0 bases, J lost 5 bases, and 8 bases stayed unmatched. CDR3 residues: CASSQDQLAGVGETQYF. DNA for the CDR3: TGCGCCAGCAGCCAAGATCAACTAGCGGGAGTCGGGGAGACCCAGTACTTC.

The chain uses TRBV7-2 and TRBJ2-1, with 9 bases that match TRBD2. Unmatched junction bases numbered 4, after V lost 1 base and J lost 12 bases. Germline values: CDR1 SGHTA, CDR2 FQGNSA. CDR3 length: 13 residues. As DNA, the CDR3 is TGTGCCAGCAGCTTAGACCCAGCGGGGGGGCAGTTCTTC. It specifies CASSLDPAGGQFF.

The chain links TRBV15 to TRBJ1-1; TRBD1 might be the D (5 bases). The V gene's germline CDR1 is LNHNV and CDR2 YYDKDF (reference sequence). There are 17 residues in the CDR3. Trimming took 1 base from V and 1 from J, leaving 16 bases between them. The CDR3 coding sequence is TGTGCCACCAGCAGAGGGGGGGGTTTCGCCTGGAACACTGAAGCTTTCTTT. This encodes CATSRGGGFAWNTEAFF.

This clone was counted only a few times. This chain joins TRBV10-3 and TRBJ1-1; maybe TRBD1 (6 bases). CDR1 and CDR2 from the germline V gene are ENHRY and SYGVKD. V was cut by 0 bases and J by 5 bases, with 13 bases left in between. This CDR3 spans 15 amino acids. In DNA form, the CDR3 reads TGTGCCATCAGTGAGTCGAACAGGGAAACGACTGAAGCTTTCTTT. It yields the protein CAISESNRETTEAFF.

J is TRBJ1-1 and V is TRBV5-1; 7 positions match TRBD1. The length of the CDR3 is 15 residues. Looked up from germline, CDR1 is SGHRS and CDR2 is YFSETQ. The V gene end was trimmed by 3 bases and the J gene end by 4 bases; junction bases not matched to a gene: 9. The CDR3: CASSYQIQGSTEAFF. CDR3 nucleotides: TGCGCCAGCAGCTACCAAATACAGGGGTCCACTGAAGCTTTCTTT.

About this clone: Other DNA sequences in the same sample also yield this CDR3. The J gene is TRBJ1-2, the V gene TRBV18; the D is unclear. V lost 3 bases to trimming and J lost 2 bases, with 10 bases between them. Germline CDR1 and CDR2: KGHSH and LQKENI. The CDR3 length is 14 residues. CDR3 DNA sequence: TGTGCCAGCTCACCCTCCGGGGAGAACTATGGCTACACCTTC. Translated, it gives CASSPSGENYGYTF.

The V and J genes are TRBV25-1 and TRBJ2-7, with TRBD1 matching over 8 bases. Germline V lookup: CDR1 MGHDK, CDR2 SYGVNS. The V and J ends lost 2 bases and 3 bases, in that order; junction bases with no gene match: 6. CDR3 size: 15 residues. The CDR3 spells CASSEHSGGSYEQYF. CDR3 nucleotide sequence: TGTGCCAGCAGTGAACATTCAGGGGGCAGCTACGAGCAGTACTTC.

The chain uses TRBV4-3 and TRBJ2-1; 10 nucleotides align to TRBD2. CDR3 size: 15 residues. The germline V gene encodes CDR1 LGHNA and CDR2 YSLEER. V shed 2 bases, J shed 3 bases, and the junction held 1 base outside the gene matches. In DNA form, the CDR3 reads TGCGCCAGCAGCCAAAGACTAGCGGGCTACAATGAGCAGTTCTTC. Its protein product is CASSQRLAGYNEQFF.

V gene TRBV19 combines with J gene TRBJ2-1; TRBD2 might be the D (6 bases). The CDR3 has 13 amino acids. CDR1 is LNHDA, CDR2 SQIVND, per germline (reference sequence). V was shortened by 8 bases and J by 5 bases, with 13 bases between the two germline ends. CDR3 residues: CASGRGINNEQFF. The CDR3 bases are TGTGCCAGTGGGCGGGGAATAAACAATGAGCAGTTCTTC. Filled out from reference TRBV19 and TRBJ2-1, the complete variable domain reads DGGITQSPKYLFRKEGQNVTLSCEQNLNHDAMYWYRQDPGQGLRLIYYSQIVNDFQKGDIAEGYSVSREKKESFPLTVTSAQKNPTAFYLCASGRGINNEQFFGPGTRLTVL.

The chain couples TRBV4-1 to TRBJ1-1; possible D gene TRBD1, 5 bases. The ends were cut back, 3 bases at V and 2 bases at J, with 22 bases in the middle. CDR3 size: 18 residues. The germline V gene encodes CDR1 MGHRA and CDR2 YSYEKL. The CDR3 sequence: CASSQAYAGRSFNTEAFF. The CDR3 DNA reads TGCGCCAGCAGCCAGGCATATGCAGGGAGGTCTTTCAACACTGAAGCTTTCTTT.

The chain carries TRBV19 and TRBJ2-1; the match to TRBD2 covers 9 bases. The CDR3 is 16 amino acids. V was clipped by 6 bases and J by 7 bases; unmatched bases: 13. Germline CDR1 and CDR2: LNHDA and SQIVND (reference sequence). CDR3 sequence: CASSRTSEAFGNEQFF. CDR3 coding DNA: TGTGCCAGTAGCAGGACTAGCGAAGCGTTTGGGAATGAGCAGTTCTTC.